This is a list of T cell receptor beta chains from one sample in a study of cytomegalovirus exposure and HLA in healthy donors. TCRdb's copy holds only in-frame clones and misses some; the assay was immunoSEQ multiplex PCR. The sample lists about 120,000 clones; around nine tenths were seen once. The sample consisted of PBMCs. These receptors all stem from a woman aged 18-30 years in good health and CMV-seronegative. Each CDR3 is given without its conserved first and last residue. The D gene is left open where the match is weak. The size of a clone is reported for some rows only, either as once, few or many, or as a class for expanded clones.

V	length	size	D	CDR3
TRBV18	14	-	-	ASSPSSDRPRGEQY
TRBV18	11	-	-	ASSPQLNTEAF
TRBV13	13	-	TRBD2	ASSSRLAGSETQY
TRBV30	12	-	TRBD1	AWSSDRSNQPQH
TRBV5-1	14	-	-	ASSLAVGIGGETQY
TRBV5-1	10	-	-	ASSYPTGELF
TRBV4-2	13	-	-	ASSQDKLAAYEQY
TRBV27	13	-	-	ASSPTRSSYNEQF
TRBV5-5	10	-	-	ASSAQGYEQY
TRBV13	13	-	TRBD2	ASSPLSGTSYEQY
TRBV2	13	-	-	ASSRQSPTLRGQY
TRBV5-4	13	-	TRBD1	ASSPRDRNTGELF
TRBV7-6	13	once	TRBD1	ASSAGTGWGQPQH
TRBV6-5	13	-	TRBD1	ASSANQGARSEQY
TRBV19	13	-	TRBD1	ASSATGTGAYEQY
TRBV6-1	13	-	-	ASSLSLRSGYEQY
TRBV5-6	12	-	-	ASSYGGSGNTIY